Below, 21 T cell receptor beta chains from the same sample are listed, as sequenced in a study of shared clonotypes between healthy human individuals. Positive CCR7 selection of CD45RO-negative cells yielded the naive CD8 cells, and terminally differentiated effector memory CD45RA+ cells were excluded. Sequencing used immunoSEQ multiplex PCR; TCRdb keeps in-frame clones, though not all of them. The data contain some 740,000 clones, 80% to 95% of them seen just once; the ten biggest clones take up under 30%. Source material: naive CD8+ T cells sorted from blood. The receptors were gathered from a man in his thirties or forties in good health.

The chain is built from TRBV7-9 and TRBJ2-7, with a possible D match to TRBD1 (5 bases). Between the trimmed V and J ends, which lost 4 bases and 2 bases, there was a span of 12 bases. Germline CDR1 reads SEHNR; CDR2 reads FQNEAQ (reference sequence). This CDR3 is 14 amino acids long. The CDR3 region has the DNA TGTGCCAGCAGCTCCGTAGACAGTACCTACGAGCAGTACTTC. It specifies CASSSVDSTYEQYF. Full variable domain (outside the CDR3, taken from reference TRBV7-9 and TRBJ2-7): DTGVSQNPRHKITKRGQNVTFRCDPISEHNRLYWYRQTLGQGPEFLTYFQNEAQLEKSRLLSDRFSAERPKGSFSTLEIQRTEQGDSAMYLCASSSVDSTYEQYFGPGTRLTVT.

The CDR3 reads CASSLAGLNFIGGSYNEQFF. The CDR3 nucleotides read TGTGCCAGCAGCTTAGCGGGTCTAAACTTCATTGGCGGCTCCTACAATGAGCAGTTCTTC. The rearrangement joins TRBV7-6 to TRBJ2-1; no reliable D call. The V and J ends lost 0 bases and 0 bases respectively, with 21 bases between them. CDR3 length equals 20 residues. From germline, CDR1 is SGHVS and CDR2 FNYEAQ.

This rearrangement joins TRBV29-1 to TRBJ2-1; the match to TRBD2 covers 7 bases. The V gene's germline CDR1 is SQVTM and CDR2 ANQGSEA. CDR3 length: 16 amino acids. J lost 7 bases, V lost 3 bases, and 15 bases had no gene match. The CDR3 sequence: CSVEGEGAGTVNEQFF. The CDR3 DNA reads TGCAGCGTTGAGGGGGAGGGCGCAGGGACGGTGAATGAGCAGTTCTTC.

This clone was seen only once. The J gene is TRBJ2-6, the V gene TRBV6-5; D remains ambiguous. In germline, CDR1 is MNHEY, CDR2 SVGAGI. The CDR3 consists of 15 residues. Trimming took 6 bases from V and 4 from J, leaving 13 bases between them. The CDR3 loop reads CASSQVGLGANVLTF. DNA for the CDR3: TGTGCCAGCAGCCAAGTCGGTTTGGGGGCCAACGTCCTGACTTTC.

In its sample, this clone was seen many times. The chain is built from TRBV6-4 and TRBJ2-2; possibly TRBD1 or TRBD2 for D (5 bases each). This CDR3 has 14 residues. The germline V gene has CDR1 MRHNA and CDR2 SNTAGT. Trimming pared 0 bases from V and 3 bases from J, leaving 5 bases between. DNA for the CDR3: TGTGCCAGCAGTGACTCGGGGGACACCGGGGAGCTGTTTTTT. Protein sequence: CASSDSGDTGELFF.

The chain joins TRBV14 to TRBJ2-7; TRBD1 is a possible D gene (5 bases). Looked up from germline, CDR1 is SGHDN and CDR2 is FVKESK. V was pared by 1 base and J by 2 bases, with 9 bases between. There are 14 residues in the CDR3. The CDR3 coding sequence is TGTGCCAGCAGCCAAGCCGACAGTACCTACGAGCAGTACTTC. Amino acid sequence: CASSQADSTYEQYF. The variable domain in full, with the rest retrieved from reference TRBV14 and TRBJ2-7, is EAGVTQFPSHSVIEKGQTVTLRCDPISGHDNLYWYRRVMGKEIKFLLHFVKESKQDESGMPNNRFLAERTGGTYSTLKVQPAELEDSGVYFCASSQADSTYEQYFGPGTRLTVT.

This clone was detected only a few times. This CDR3 is also generated by other DNA sequences in the sample. The CDR3 loop reads CASSLAGANVLTF. The CDR3 region has the DNA TGCGCCAGCAGCTTGGCTGGGGCCAACGTCCTGACTTTC. The chain employs TRBV5-1 and TRBJ2-6; D not certain. This CDR3 spans 13 amino acids. Between the trimmed V and J ends, which lost 0 bases and 2 bases, there was a span of 0 bases. Per germline, CDR1 SGHRS and CDR2 YFSETQ.

This clone has ten or more counts. This chain connects TRBV6-4 to TRBJ2-3; D is unclear. CDR3 length: 13 residues. V dropped 2 bases and J dropped 0 bases, with 3 bases sitting between them. From germline, CDR1 is MRHNA and CDR2 SNTAGT. The CDR3 sequence is CASSDRSTDTQYF. CDR3 DNA: TGTGCCAGCAGTGACAGGAGCACAGATACGCAGTATTTT.

This chain links TRBV19 with TRBJ2-7, with TRBD2 matching over 8 bases. V lost 5 bases, J lost 3 bases, and 6 bases stayed unmatched. The CDR3 contains 14 residues. Germline-derived CDR1 and CDR2 are LNHDA and SQIVND (reference sequence). The CDR3 loop reads CASSPGLGDYEQYF. The CDR3 coding sequence is TGTGCCAGTAGTCCGGGACTAGGAGACTACGAGCAGTACTTC.

The genes are TRBV6-5 and TRBJ1-4, with TRBD1 matching over 9 bases. The germline CDR1 and CDR2 sequences are MNHEY and SVGAGI. V lost 0 bases to trimming and J lost 7 bases; unmatched junction nucleotides: 0. This CDR3 is built from 14 residues. CDR3 residues: CASSYSTGGEKLFF. CDR3 bases: TGTGCCAGCAGTTACTCGACAGGGGGTGAAAAACTGTTTTTT.

The gene calls are TRBV7-9 and TRBJ2-2; 8 bases are a match to TRBD2. The CDR3 totals 18 residues. Germline-derived CDR1 and CDR2 are SEHNR and FQNEAQ (reference sequence). Trimming took 4 bases from V and 1 from J; bases not matched to a gene: 11. This CDR3 reads CASSSNNGRAKNTGELFF. The CDR3 nucleotides read TGTGCCAGCAGCTCGAACAACGGGAGGGCCAAGAACACCGGGGAGCTGTTTTTT.

The V and J genes are TRBV10-2 and TRBJ2-1; 8 bases are a match to TRBD1. CDR3 length: 17 amino acids. CDR1 and CDR2 (germline): WSHSY, SAAADI. J lost 4 bases, V lost 8 bases, and 16 bases had no gene match. The CDR3 DNA reads TGCGCCAGCGGGCCGGGCGCCGACAGGGGAGAGTACAATGAGCAGTTCTTC. Its protein product is CASGPGADRGEYNEQFF.

This clone turned up a few times. The genes are TRBV11-2 and TRBJ2-7; maybe TRBD2 (6 bases). Germline CDR1 is SGHAT and CDR2 is FQNNGV. CDR3 size: 12 residues. Trimming pared 5 bases from V and 4 bases from J, leaving 9 bases between. CDR3: CASSRTKYEQYF. In nucleotides, the CDR3 is TGTGCCAGCAGCCGGACTAAATACGAGCAGTACTTC.

The genes are TRBV18 and TRBJ2-1, with a possible D match to TRBD1 (6 bases). The germline V and J ends were trimmed by 0 bases and 4 bases, with 13 bases remaining between them. CDR3 length: 16 residues. The germline CDR1 and CDR2 sequences are KGHSH and LQKENI. The CDR3 DNA follows: TGTGCCAGCTCACCACCTCGTATGGACAGATACAATGAGCAGTTCTTC. Translated, it gives CASSPPRMDRYNEQFF.

The chain uses TRBV5-8 and TRBJ1-1; 7 bases align to TRBD1. J gave up 0 bases and V 7 bases, and 21 bases lay outside the gene matches. This CDR3 is built from 19 residues. Germline V CDR1 and CDR2: SGHTS, YDEGEE. CDR3 amino acids: CASAPIVVDRIKMNTEAFF. The CDR3 coding sequence is TGTGCCAGCGCCCCAATCGTGGTGGACAGGATAAAGATGAACACTGAAGCTTTCTTT.

This clone has only a few counts. This sequence joins TRBV20-1 and TRBJ1-1; D uncertain. CDR3 length: 11 residues. Germline CDR1 reads DFQATT; CDR2 reads SNEGSKA (reference sequence). V was cut by 8 bases and J by 6 bases, with 13 bases left in between. The CDR3 DNA follows: TGCAGTCTGTCAAGTTCGCCTGAAGCTTTCTTT. Amino acids: CSLSSSPEAFF.

The chain uses TRBV4-1 and TRBJ2-1; a weak D match, TRBD2 (5 bases). Trimming took off 2 bases at V and 8 bases at J, with 13 bases between the two ends. The CDR3 has 14 amino acids. Germline V lookup: CDR1 MGHRA, CDR2 YSYEKL. The CDR3 bases are TGCGCCAGCAGCCAACTAGCCCTAGAGGATGAGCAGTTCTTC. Translated: CASSQLALEDEQFF.

The chain is built from TRBV6-4 and TRBJ2-1; perhaps D is TRBD1 or TRBD2 (5 bases each). This CDR3 has 14 amino acids. Germline lookup yields CDR1 MRHNA and CDR2 SNTAGT. Deletions cut 0 bases from V and 5 bases from J, with 8 bases between. CDR3 in DNA: TGTGCCAGCAGTGACTCTGGGACCCACAATGAGCAGTTCTTC. This gives the protein CASSDSGTHNEQFF.

This chain joins TRBV7-9 and TRBJ2-1, with 9 nucleotides matching TRBD2. The germline V gene encodes CDR1 SEHNR and CDR2 FQNEAQ (reference sequence). The V gene end was trimmed by 4 bases and the J gene end by 6 bases; junction bases not matched to a gene: 7. The CDR3 runs 15 residues. The CDR3 bases are TGTGCCAGCAGCTCGCCCATAGCGGGGGTCAATGAGCAGTTCTTC. Translated: CASSSPIAGVNEQFF.

V gene TRBV7-9 combines with J gene TRBJ1-2; 7 bases match TRBD1. The junction had 15 bases not matched to a gene; V was cut back by 5 bases and J by 6 bases. The CDR3 spans 16 residues. Germline V gene data show CDR1 as SEHNR and CDR2 as FQNEAQ (reference sequence). The CDR3 DNA sequence: TGTGCCAGCAGCCCTATCAGAGGGGGCGGGGTAGATGGCTACACCTTC. Its protein is CASSPIRGGGVDGYTF.

V usage is TRBV29-1 and J usage is TRBJ1-2; tentatively, D is TRBD1 (6 bases). Per the germline V gene, CDR1 is SQVTM and CDR2 is ANQGSEA. The CDR3 length is 17 residues. Trimming left V 0 bases short and J 0 bases short, with 17 bases between. CDR3 loop: CSVEDRGTGAPNYGYTF. CDR3 DNA: TGCAGCGTTGAAGATCGAGGGACGGGGGCTCCTAACTATGGCTACACCTTC.